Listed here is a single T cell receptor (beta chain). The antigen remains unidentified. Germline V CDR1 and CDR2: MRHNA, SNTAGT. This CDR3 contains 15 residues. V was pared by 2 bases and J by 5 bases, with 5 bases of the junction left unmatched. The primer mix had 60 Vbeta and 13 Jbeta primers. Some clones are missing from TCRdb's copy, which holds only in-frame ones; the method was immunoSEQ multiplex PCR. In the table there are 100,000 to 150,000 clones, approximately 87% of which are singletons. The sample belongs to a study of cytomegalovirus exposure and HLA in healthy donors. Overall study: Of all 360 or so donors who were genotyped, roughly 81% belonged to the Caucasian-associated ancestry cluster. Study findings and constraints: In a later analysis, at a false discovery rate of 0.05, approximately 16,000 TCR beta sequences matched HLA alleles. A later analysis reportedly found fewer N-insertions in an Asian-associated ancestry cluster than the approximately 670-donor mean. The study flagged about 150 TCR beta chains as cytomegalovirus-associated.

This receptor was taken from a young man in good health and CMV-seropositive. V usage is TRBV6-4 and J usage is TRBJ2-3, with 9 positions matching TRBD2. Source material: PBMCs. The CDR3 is CASSDGGGALDTQYF. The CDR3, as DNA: TGTGCCAGCAGTGACGGCGGGGGGGCGTTAGATACGCAGTATTTT.